The 18 T cell receptor beta chains below come from one sample, sequenced in a study of T cell repertoires in aging, cancer and after chemotherapy. A mixed TRB-A/B primer pool amplified rearranged TRB by multiplex touch-down PCR. One entry per CDR3 protein, called by TCRdb with MiXCR from the multiplex PCR reads. This table has about 12,000 distinct CDR3 sequences, just over 30% appearing once. Peripheral blood genomic DNA, not sorted cells or RNA, was the template. The sequencing input was blood. These receptors originate from a human donor in good health. The donor label of this sample is uncertain.

This clonotype showed up just a few times. This chain links TRBV5-6 with TRBJ1-2, with D perhaps TRBD1 (5 bases). This CDR3 is built from 12 residues. In germline, CDR1 is SGHDT, CDR2 YYEEEE. V lost 3 bases and J 2 bases, leaving 5 bases between the germline ends. CDR3 bases: TGTGCCAGCAGCTCAGGGAACTATGGCTACACCTTC. Amino acid sequence: CASSSGNYGYTF.

In its sample, this clonotype ranks as medium-sized. The chain is built from TRBV11-1 and TRBJ1-4; no clear D gene. The CDR3 has 15 residues. V was pared by 3 bases and J by 2 bases, with 10 bases between. CDR1 is SGHAT, CDR2 FQDESV, per germline (reference sequence). For the CDR3, the DNA is TGTGCCAGCAGCTTTGCGGGGTCGACTAATGAAAAACTGTTTTTT. This gives the protein CASSFAGSTNEKLFF.

This clonotype is labeled medium-sized. The V and J genes are TRBV5-4 and TRBJ2-3; TRBD2 matches at 9 bases. Germline CDR1 is SGHNT and CDR2 is YYREEE (reference sequence). With V trimmed by 1 base and J by 2 bases, 5 bases remained unmatched. This CDR3 contains 16 residues. The CDR3 nucleotides read TGTGCCAGCAGCTTGTATAGGACTAGCGCCACAGATACGCAGTATTTT. Protein: CASSLYRTSATDTQYF.

This clonotype is labeled as medium-sized. The chain links TRBV6-5 to TRBJ2-2; 8 bases map to TRBD1. The CDR3 extends over 14 amino acids. Trimming took 10 bases from V and 1 from J; bases not matched to a gene: 5. From germline, CDR1 is MNHEY and CDR2 SVGAGI. CDR3 in DNA: TGTGCCACCACCAGGGGGCTGAACACCGGGGAGCTGTTTTTT. This codes for CATTRGLNTGELFF.

CDR3 in DNA: TGTGCCAGCAGCCCACGGCGCAGGCAAGAGACCCAGTACTTC. Translation gives CASSPRRRQETQYF. V is TRBV5-5 and J is TRBJ2-5; no reliable D call. The germline gives CDR1 SGHKS, CDR2 YYEKEE (reference sequence). Trimming removed 4 bases at V and 2 bases at J, with 12 bases between. CDR3 length equals 14 residues. The whole variable domain, remainder taken from reference TRBV5-5 and TRBJ2-5, is DAGVTQSPTHLIKTRGQQVTLRCSPISGHKSVSWYQQVLGQGPQFIFQYYEKEERGRGNFPDRFSARQFPNYSSELNVNALLLGDSALYLCASSPRRRQETQYFGPGTRLLVL.

The V call is TRBV21-1, the J call TRBJ1-3; the D call in the table, TRBD1, was not verified against the DNA. TRBV21-1 is termed a pseudogene. This CDR3 region has 15 residues. CDR3 sequence reads: CASSPPGRSHGTIYF. The CDR3 DNA is TGTGCCAGCAGCCCCCCTGGCCGTTCCCATGGCACCATATATTTT.

This rearrangement joins TRBV19 to TRBJ1-3; TRBD1 might be the D (5 bases). The germline V gene encodes CDR1 LNHDA and CDR2 SQIVND (reference sequence). V was pared by 7 bases and J by 3 bases, with 13 bases between. This CDR3 has 14 amino acids. The CDR3 protein is CASTPGLYGNTIYF. Here the CDR3 DNA reads TGTGCCAGTACCCCGGGACTGTATGGAAACACCATATATTTT. Combining the CDR3 with reference TRBV19 and TRBJ1-3 gives the whole variable domain DGGITQSPKYLFRKEGQNVTLSCEQNLNHDAMYWYRQDPGQGLRLIYYSQIVNDFQKGDIAEGYSVSREKKESFPLTVTSAQKNPTAFYLCASTPGLYGNTIYFGEGSWLTVV.

This rearrangement joins TRBV12-3 or TRBV12-4 to TRBJ2-5; D uncertain. CDR3 length: 13 residues. Trimming shortened V by 1 base and J by 5 bases, and 8 bases separated the two germline ends. This CDR3 reads CASSLEGIETQYF. The CDR3 coding sequence is TGTGCCAGCAGTTTAGAAGGTATCGAGACCCAGTACTTC.

This chain uses TRBV10-3 with TRBJ2-7; TRBD2 matches 14 bases. Germline CDR1 ENHRY, CDR2 SYGVKD. The V segment lost 7 bases and the J segment 5 bases; nucleotides outside the gene matches: 10. The CDR3 has 16 residues. The DNA for the CDR3 is TGTGCCATCACCACTGGACTAGCGGGGGGTAGGGACGAGCAGTACTTC. Amino acid sequence: CAITTGLAGGRDEQYF.

The chain uses TRBV11-2 and TRBJ2-2, with D hard to call. The CDR3 loop spans 14 amino acids. Deletions cut 2 bases from V and 6 bases from J, with 10 bases between. Per the germline V gene, CDR1 is SGHAT and CDR2 is FQNNGV. This chain's CDR3 is CASSLFRTAGELFF. CDR3 nucleotide sequence: TGTGCCAGCAGCTTATTTCGTACCGCCGGGGAGCTGTTTTTT.

The V call is TRBV6-5, the J call TRBJ2-1; 9 bases align to TRBD2. Germline values: CDR1 MNHEY, CDR2 SVGAGI. After removal of 4 bases from V and 0 bases from J, the junction contained 19 bases not matched to a gene. The CDR3 is 21 amino acids. CDR3 loop: CASSLIPRVAGAPSSYNEQFF. In nucleotides, the CDR3 is TGTGCCAGCAGTTTAATTCCTCGGGTAGCGGGGGCTCCTAGCTCCTACAATGAGCAGTTCTTC.

The chain carries TRBV12-3 or TRBV12-4 and TRBJ2-1; 7 positions agree with TRBD2. V shed 8 bases and J 0 bases; nucleotides not matched to a gene: 10. CDR3 length equals 16 residues. The CDR3 nucleotides are TGTGCCAGCTATCATCCTTGGACTAGCTCCTACAATGAGCAGTTCTTC. Encoded protein: CASYHPWTSSYNEQFF.

The J gene is TRBJ2-5, the V gene TRBV4-2, with D possibly matching TRBD1 (7 bases). Per the germline V gene, CDR1 is LGHNA and CDR2 is YNFKEQ. Deletions cut 0 bases from V and 5 bases from J, with 19 bases between. The CDR3 consists of 17 residues. The CDR3 is CASSQEPQGRRVETQYF. CDR3 DNA sequence: TGTGCCAGCAGCCAAGAACCACAGGGGCGGAGGGTTGAGACCCAGTACTTC.

A few counts support this clonotype. The chain couples TRBV5-5 to TRBJ2-5, with D tentatively TRBD1 (5 bases). CDR1 and CDR2 (germline): SGHKS, YYEKEE (reference sequence). V lost 0 bases and J 4 bases, leaving 13 bases between the germline ends. The CDR3 covers 15 residues. In DNA form, the CDR3 reads TGTGCCAGCAGCTTGGAGATGGCAGGGCTAGAGACCCAGTACTTC. This sequence encodes CASSLEMAGLETQYF.

J is TRBJ1-2 and V is TRBV7-6; no definite D call. V was shortened by 2 bases and J by 8 bases, with 12 bases between the two germline ends. Germline V CDR1 and CDR2: SGHVS, FNYEAQ. The CDR3 totals 13 residues. CDR3: CASSLQPTGGYTF. The CDR3 bases are TGTGCCAGCAGCTTACAGCCCACCGGGGGCTACACCTTC. Variable domain in full (rest from reference TRBV7-6 and TRBJ1-2): GAGVSQSPRYKVTKRGQDVALRCDPISGHVSLYWYRQALGQGPEFLTYFNYEAQQDKSGLPNDRFSAERPEGSISTLTIQRTEQRDSAMYRCASSLQPTGGYTFGSGTRLTVV.

The gene calls are TRBV12-3 or TRBV12-4 and TRBJ1-5; maybe TRBD1 (5 bases). V was trimmed by 6 bases and J by 3 bases, leaving 15 bases between them. The CDR3 covers 15 residues. In DNA form, the CDR3 reads TGTGCCAGCAGCCCTTCCGGGGGGATCAATCAGCCCCAGCATTTT. Translation gives CASSPSGGINQPQHF.

This clonotype was counted a few times. The rearrangement uses TRBV12-3 or TRBV12-4 and TRBJ2-3; D unresolved. The CDR3 has 13 amino acids. Trimming pared 7 bases from V and 0 bases from J, leaving 8 bases between. For the CDR3, the DNA is TGTGCCAGCAAGCATGCTAGCACAGATACGCAGTATTTT. Translating it yields CASKHASTDTQYF.

V and J are TRBV15 and TRBJ1-3; a weak D match, TRBD1 (6 bases). CDR1 is LNHNV, CDR2 YYDKDF, per germline (reference sequence). This CDR3 is 17 amino acids long. The ends were cut back, 3 bases at V and 3 bases at J, with 18 bases in the middle. The CDR3: CATSSPSFKQGGNTIYF. For the CDR3, the DNA is TGTGCCACCAGCAGCCCCTCTTTTAAACAGGGTGGAAACACCATATATTTT.